The next 22 T cell receptor beta chains were all read from a single sample in a study of T-cell memory formation after mild COVID-19. MiXCR, run by TCRdb on the 5' RACE reads, gives a single entry per CDR3 protein. Of 35,000 to 50,000 distinct CDR3 sequences listed, about 6.3% are singletons. The material sequenced was PBMCs or a T cell subset sorted from them (not recorded which). These TCRs come from an adult who had mild COVID-19 (a few samples of this study predate the infection). Cell type and time point are not known.

V is TRBV2 and J is TRBJ2-4; D is perhaps TRBD1 (5 bases). Looked up from germline, CDR1 is SNHLY and CDR2 is FYNNEI. V lost 7 bases and J 0 bases, leaving 13 bases between the germline ends. CDR3 size: 15 residues. In DNA, the CDR3 is TGTGCCAGCACGCCGGACACCACAGCCAAAAACATTCAGTACTTC. Translating gives CASTPDTTAKNIQYF. The variable domain in full, completed from reference TRBV2 and TRBJ2-4, reads EPEVTQTPSHQVTQMGQEVILRCVPISNHLYFYWYRQILGQKVEFLVSFYNNEISEKSEIFDDQFSVERPDGSNFTLKIRSTKLEDSAMYFCASTPDTTAKNIQYFGAGTRLSVL.

This clonotype appeared many times. This chain connects TRBV20-1 to TRBJ2-3; 9 nucleotides line up with TRBD2. The CDR3 has 15 amino acids. The V and J ends lost 0 bases and 2 bases, in that order; junction bases with no gene match: 3. Per germline, CDR1 DFQATT and CDR2 SNEGSKA (reference sequence). The CDR3 region has the DNA TGCAGTGCTAGAGAGCTAGCGGGGCTCACAGATACGCAGTATTTT. This codes for CSARELAGLTDTQYF.

This clonotype has at least ten counts. J is TRBJ2-7 and V is TRBV5-1, with D possibly matching TRBD2 (5 bases). The CDR3 is 16 amino acids. The V gene's germline CDR1 is SGHRS and CDR2 YFSETQ. Trimming took 0 bases from V and 3 from J, leaving 16 bases between them. The CDR3 DNA reads as TGCGCCAGCAGCTTGGGAGGGTCTCTAGACTACTACGAGCAGTACTTC. It is translated as CASSLGGSLDYYEQYF.

This clonotype appeared many times. The rearrangement uses TRBV12-3 or TRBV12-4 and TRBJ1-1; D remains ambiguous. The CDR3 spans 13 residues. Trimming took 3 bases from V and 1 from J, leaving 6 bases between them. In DNA, the CDR3 is TGTGCCAGCAGTTTTTATACGAACACTGAAGCTTTCTTT. Protein sequence: CASSFYTNTEAFF.

This clonotype showed up many times. The gene calls are TRBV2 and TRBJ2-6, with 11 bases matching TRBD2. The CDR3 extends over 17 amino acids. Germline lookup yields CDR1 SNHLY and CDR2 FYNNEI. With 5 bases clipped from V and 0 bases from J, the junction kept 3 bases outside the gene matches. CDR3 bases: TGTGCCAGCAGTCTAACTAGCGGGGGCTCTGGGGCCAACGTCCTGACTTTC. This sequence encodes CASSLTSGGSGANVLTF.

This clonotype was counted at least ten times. V is TRBV4-3 and J is TRBJ1-1; 7 nucleotides match TRBD1. V lost 3 bases, J lost 1 base, and 2 bases stayed unmatched. There are 14 residues in the CDR3. Looked up from germline, CDR1 is LGHNA and CDR2 is YSLEER. Written as DNA, the CDR3 is TGCGCCAGCAGCCATCAGGGGGAGAACACTGAAGCTTTCTTT. Its protein is CASSHQGENTEAFF.

This clonotype was seen at least ten times. The chain uses TRBV11-2 and TRBJ2-3; 8 bases map to TRBD2. The trim removed 2 bases at V and 6 bases at J, leaving 7 bases unmatched. CDR1 is SGHAT and CDR2 is FQNNGV in the germline V gene. The CDR3 has 15 amino acids. This chain's CDR3 is CASSLNGGAVDTQYF. The CDR3 region has the DNA TGTGCCAGCAGCTTAAACGGGGGGGCCGTGGATACGCAGTATTTT.

This clonotype came up many times. The rearrangement uses TRBV19 and TRBJ2-7; 7 nucleotides agree with TRBD2. Trimming removed 1 base from V and 7 bases from J; junction bases left unmatched: 7. CDR3 length: 14 residues. The germline CDR1 and CDR2 sequences are LNHDA and SQIVND (reference sequence). CDR3 coding DNA: TGTGCCAGTAGTATAGTTGGCGGGAGCGAAGAGCAGTACTTC. As protein: CASSIVGGSEEQYF.

The sample holds many counts of this clonotype. This chain connects TRBV27 to TRBJ2-7; 11 nucleotides match TRBD1. The ends lost 1 base at V and 9 bases at J; junction bases unmatched: 5. The CDR3 length is 14 residues. Per the germline V gene, CDR1 is MNHEY and CDR2 is SMNVEV (reference sequence). The CDR3 loop is CASSLLGQGERQYF. The DNA of the CDR3 is TGTGCCAGCAGTTTATTGGGACAGGGGGAAAGGCAGTACTTC.

This sequence joins TRBV7-8 and TRBJ2-1; no firm D call. CDR3 length: 12 amino acids. V shed 6 bases and J shed 9 bases, with 12 bases lying between them. Germline lookup yields CDR1 SGHVS and CDR2 FQNEAQ. The CDR3 DNA is TGTGCCAGCAGTTCCCCCCTGGGTGAGCAGTTCTTC. Amino acid sequence: CASSSPLGEQFF.

Many counts were recorded for this clonotype. The CDR3 DNA reads TGCGCCAGCCGAAGGACAGGGAATGATGAAAAACTGTTTTTT. This translates into CASRRTGNDEKLFF. This chain connects TRBV5-1 to TRBJ1-4; TRBD1 matches 8 bases. After removal of 7 bases from V and 6 bases from J, the junction contained 8 bases not matched to a gene. The CDR3 is 14 residues long. Germline CDR1 SGHRS, CDR2 YFSETQ.

Ten or more counts support this clonotype. This chain connects TRBV6-5 to TRBJ2-6; D gene unclear. Trimming cost V 3 bases and J 4 bases, with 13 bases left between them. The CDR3 is 16 amino acids. The germline V gene encodes CDR1 MNHEY and CDR2 SVGAGI. CDR3: CASSYEFASGANVLTF. In DNA form, the CDR3 reads TGTGCCAGCAGTTATGAGTTCGCTTCAGGGGCCAACGTCCTGACTTTC.

Ten or more counts support this clonotype. The J gene is TRBJ2-5, the V gene TRBV7-9; tentative D call: TRBD2 (6 bases). The CDR3 is 11 residues long. Germline CDR1 reads SEHNR; CDR2 reads FQNEAQ (reference sequence). V gave up 3 bases and J gave up 7 bases, with 6 bases separating them. The CDR3 here is CASSLGGTQYF. DNA for the CDR3: TGTGCCAGCAGCTTGGGGGGGACCCAGTACTTC.

In this sample, this clonotype turned up a few times. This chain connects TRBV24-1 to TRBJ2-7; TRBD1 aligns across 9 bases. The V gene end was trimmed by 2 bases and the J gene end by 5 bases; junction bases not matched to a gene: 6. The CDR3 contains 15 residues. CDR1 KGHDR and CDR2 SFDVKD come from the germline V gene. The CDR3 DNA reads as TGTGCCACCAGTGATTCTCCGGGACAGGGAAACGAGCAGTACTTC. The encoded protein is CATSDSPGQGNEQYF.

V gene TRBV27 combines with J gene TRBJ1-2; TRBD1 aligns across 7 bases. The CDR3 is 14 amino acids. V shed 6 bases, J shed 0 bases, and the junction held 4 bases outside the gene matches. Germline V CDR1 and CDR2: MNHEY, SMNVEV (reference sequence). CDR3 amino acids: CASRPGTANYGYTF. CDR3 DNA: TGTGCCAGCAGGCCAGGGACAGCTAACTATGGCTACACCTTC.

This clonotype was seen more than once but under ten times. V usage is TRBV30 and J usage is TRBJ2-3; 13 bases are shared with TRBD2. The V gene's germline CDR1 is GTSNPN and CDR2 SVGIG (reference sequence). The CDR3 runs 15 residues. Trimming removed 0 bases from V and 9 bases from J; junction bases left unmatched: 6. The CDR3 region has the DNA TGTGCCTGGAGTGTACTCGGACTAGCGGGAGACACGCAGTATTTT. Protein product: CAWSVLGLAGDTQYF.

Ten or more counts support this clonotype. The chain has TRBV6-1 and TRBJ1-2, with D maybe TRBD1 (6 bases). V gave up 1 base and J gave up 4 bases, with 13 bases separating them. The CDR3 runs to 15 residues. Per the germline V gene, CDR1 is MNHNS and CDR2 is SASEGT. CDR3 residues: CASSEGDKTSYGYTF. For the CDR3, the DNA is TGTGCCAGCAGTGAAGGGGACAAAACCAGCTATGGCTACACCTTC.

This clonotype was detected many times. The genes are TRBV28 and TRBJ1-2, with unresolved D. Trimming took off 0 bases at V and 8 bases at J, with 16 bases between the two ends. This CDR3 spans 15 amino acids. From germline, CDR1 is MDHEN and CDR2 SYDVKM. CDR3 DNA sequence: TGTGCCAGCAGTTTATGGGCTGAACCCCCTAGGGGCTACACCTTC. It yields the protein CASSLWAEPPRGYTF.

Here the CDR3 DNA reads TGTGCCAGCAGCCAAGATGGGACTAGCGTTCTTACAGATACGCAGTATTTT. Its protein product is CASSQDGTSVLTDTQYF. The gene calls are TRBV4-2 and TRBJ2-3, with 10 positions matching TRBD2. The germline gives CDR1 LGHNA, CDR2 YNFKEQ. CDR3 length: 17 residues. V was clipped by 0 bases and J by 3 bases; unmatched bases: 6.

This clonotype was observed at least ten times. The chain employs TRBV5-6 and TRBJ2-3; D is possibly TRBD1 (6 bases). Trimming took off 4 bases at V and 1 base at J, with 7 bases between the two ends. CDR3 size: 13 residues. Germline assignment: CDR1 SGHDT and CDR2 YYEEEE. The CDR3 sequence is CASSRQGTDTQYF. The CDR3 DNA is TGTGCCAGCAGCCGACAGGGCACAGATACGCAGTATTTT.

This chain links TRBV6-5 with TRBJ1-1; D is perhaps TRBD1 (6 bases). CDR1 is MNHEY and CDR2 is SVGAGI in the germline V gene. V lost 2 bases and J lost 1, with 8 bases in between. This CDR3 is built from 14 residues. CDR3 coding DNA: TGTGCCAGCAGTTACGGGACACAGAACACTGAAGCTTTCTTT. Protein product: CASSYGTQNTEAFF.

This clonotype was counted between two and nine times. The CDR3 bases are TGTGCCAGCAGTTTAGGATTAGCGGGGGAATACCGAACAGAGACCCAGTACTTC. The encoded protein is CASSLGLAGEYRTETQYF. The J gene is TRBJ2-5, the V gene TRBV12-3 or TRBV12-4; 9 bases are a match to TRBD2. J lost 4 bases, V lost 1 base, and 13 bases had no gene match. This CDR3 spans 18 amino acids.